This passage covers 29 T cell receptor beta chains from one sample sequenced in a study of shared clonotypes between healthy human individuals. Using immunoSEQ multiplex PCR, the repertoire was profiled, and TCRdb retains in-frame clones only, with some absent. This table holds approximately 640,000 clones, around 72% found once. Input material: memory CD4+ T cells sorted from blood. Specified subset: CD45RA-negative fraction. These receptors were obtained from a woman in her 30s in good health.

In DNA, the CDR3 is TGCGCCAGCAGCATCCCTCAGGGGATGAACACTGAAGCTTTCTTT. Amino acid sequence: CASSIPQGMNTEAFF. The rearrangement links TRBV10-2 to TRBJ1-1, with D perhaps matching TRBD1 (6 bases). Germline CDR1 is WSHSY and CDR2 is SAAADI. The CDR3 runs to 15 residues. The ends were cut back, 6 bases at V and 0 bases at J, with 14 bases in the middle.

This chain connects TRBV19 to TRBJ1-1; no clear D. CDR3 length: 15 amino acids. The germline gives CDR1 LNHDA, CDR2 SQIVND (reference sequence). V gave up 0 bases and J gave up 0 bases, with 8 bases separating them. The DNA for the CDR3 is TGTGCCAGTAGTATAGAAGGAGTCATGAACACTGAAGCTTTCTTT. Translated: CASSIEGVMNTEAFF.

This chain uses TRBV5-1 with TRBJ2-2; either TRBD1 or TRBD2 may supply D (5 bases each). CDR3 size: 14 residues. The germline CDR1 and CDR2 sequences are SGHRS and YFSETQ. With 4 bases removed from V and 7 bases from J, the gap between germline ends came to 14 bases. The CDR3 loop is CASSPGAVIGELFF. As DNA, the CDR3 is TGCGCCAGCAGCCCCGGGGCGGTCATCGGGGAGCTGTTTTTT. Full variable domain (remainder filled in from reference TRBV5-1 and TRBJ2-2): KAGVTQTPRYLIKTRGQQVTLSCSPISGHRSVSWYQQTPGQGLQFLFEYFSETQRNKGNFPGRFSGRQFSNSRSEMNVSTLELGDSALYLCASSPGAVIGELFFGEGSRLTVL.

This chain connects TRBV5-1 to TRBJ2-5; 9 nucleotides match TRBD2. This CDR3 contains 15 residues. Trimming at V came to 0 bases and at J to 5 bases, leaving 5 bases not matched to a gene. Germline lookup yields CDR1 SGHRS and CDR2 YFSETQ. CDR3 residues: CASSLAPSGMETQYF. Written as DNA, the CDR3 is TGCGCCAGCAGCTTGGCTCCTAGCGGGATGGAGACCCAGTACTTC.

This chain uses TRBV4-2 with TRBJ2-2, with 9 nucleotides matching TRBD2. The V and J ends lost 4 bases and 5 bases, in that order; junction bases with no gene match: 11. Germline V gives CDR1 LGHNA, CDR2 YNFKEQ. The CDR3 covers 17 residues. The CDR3 nucleotides read TGTGCCAGCAGCCCCCGGGCTAGCGGGGCCGAAACCGGGGAGCTGTTTTTT. Its translation: CASSPRASGAETGELFF.

The V gene is TRBV27, the J gene TRBJ2-2, with 10 bases matching TRBD2. With V trimmed by 7 bases and J by 5 bases, 10 bases remained unmatched. The CDR3 is 16 residues long. Looked up from germline, CDR1 is MNHEY and CDR2 is SMNVEV (reference sequence). The DNA of the CDR3 is TGTGCCAGCAAGGCTAGCGGGAGTTTCGGAACCGGGGAGCTGTTTTTT. Protein sequence: CASKASGSFGTGELFF.

The chain couples TRBV27 to TRBJ1-2, with D possibly TRBD1 on 5 matching bases. The length of the CDR3 is 13 residues. Per germline, CDR1 MNHEY and CDR2 SMNVEV (reference sequence). V lost 9 bases and J 2 bases, leaving 13 bases between the germline ends. CDR3: CASKSTANYGYTF. In DNA form, the CDR3 reads TGTGCCAGTAAATCGACAGCGAACTATGGCTACACCTTC.

There are a few counts of this clone. The chain has TRBV23-1 and TRBJ1-3; a possible D gene is TRBD1 (5 bases). TRBV23-1 falls under the ORF class, with uncertain function. The CDR3 sequence is 15 residues long. The V gene lost 2 bases and the J gene lost 1 base, with 9 bases spanning the gap. The chain's CDR3 is CASSQGGQSGNTIYF. The CDR3 bases are TGCGCCAGCAGTCAAGGAGGACAATCTGGAAACACCATATATTTT.

This clone was recorded a few times. This rearrangement joins TRBV11-3 to TRBJ1-1, with D unclear. V was clipped by 5 bases and J by 1 base, with 5 bases between them. Per the germline V gene, CDR1 is SGHNT and CDR2 is YENEEA. CDR3 length: 12 residues. The CDR3 DNA is TGTGCCAGCAGCAACCAGAACACTGAAGCTTTCTTT. It specifies CASSNQNTEAFF.

V and J are TRBV5-1 and TRBJ2-1, with 12 bases aligning to TRBD2. Germline lookup yields CDR1 SGHRS and CDR2 YFSETQ. Trimming at V came to 0 bases and at J to 6 bases, leaving 10 bases not matched to a gene. The CDR3 has 18 amino acids. Here the CDR3 DNA reads TGCGCCAGCAGCTTGGCCCTGACTAGCGGGAGCGGCGGCAATGAGCAGTTCTTC. It encodes CASSLALTSGSGGNEQFF.

For this clone: Distinct nucleotide sequences in the sample also encode this CDR3. The CDR3 sequence: CASSIGLAGPYNEQFF. DNA for the CDR3: TGTGCCAGTAGTATTGGGCTAGCGGGTCCCTACAATGAGCAGTTCTTC. V gene TRBV19 combines with J gene TRBJ2-1; 8 bases fit TRBD2. CDR3 length: 16 amino acids. Trimming cost V 3 bases and J 2 bases; bases outside gene matches: 6. Germline CDR1 is LNHDA and CDR2 is SQIVND (reference sequence).

This clone was found a few times. This chain uses TRBV7-2 with TRBJ1-2, with D uncertain. This CDR3 comprises 12 residues. The V gene's germline CDR1 is SGHTA and CDR2 FQGNSA. Trimming took 8 bases from V and 3 from J, leaving 10 bases between them. CDR3 residues: CASRREDYGYTF. DNA of the CDR3: TGTGCCAGCCGTAGGGAGGACTATGGCTACACCTTC. Full variable domain (outside the CDR3, taken from reference TRBV7-2 and TRBJ1-2): GAGVSQSPSNKVTEKGKDVELRCDPISGHTALYWYRQSLGQGLEFLIYFQGNSAPDKSGLPSDRFSAERTGGSVSTLTIQRTQQEDSAVYLCASRREDYGYTFGSGTRLTVV.

The gene calls are TRBV19 and TRBJ2-3, with 13 bases lining up with TRBD2. V lost 7 bases and J lost 2; bases outside the gene matches: 6. This CDR3 has 16 amino acids. The germline V gene has CDR1 LNHDA and CDR2 SQIVND (reference sequence). The CDR3 DNA sequence: TGTGCCAGTATAAGGACTAGCGGGAGCACCACAGATACGCAGTATTTT. It is translated as CASIRTSGSTTDTQYF.

The chain is built from TRBV18 and TRBJ2-7; 8 nucleotides align to TRBD1. Germline V gives CDR1 KGHSH, CDR2 LQKENI. The CDR3 extends over 17 amino acids. Trimming removed 0 bases from V and 1 base from J; junction bases left unmatched: 8. CDR3 sequence reads: CASSPPGRGPFSYEQYF. CDR3 bases: TGTGCCAGCTCACCACCAGGCAGGGGGCCCTTTTCCTACGAGCAGTACTTC.

CDR3 nucleotides: TGTGCCAGCAGCCCTAACAGGGACTCCTACGAGCAGTACTTC. This translates into CASSPNRDSYEQYF. This chain joins TRBV11-2 and TRBJ2-7, with D maybe TRBD1 (6 bases). Trimming took 5 bases from V and 0 from J, leaving 11 bases between them. Germline V gives CDR1 SGHAT, CDR2 FQNNGV. The CDR3 loop spans 14 amino acids.

Of note for this clone: This may be a read error, as it is one base from a much larger clone. The chain couples TRBV6-1 to TRBJ2-5; D is unresolved. V was clipped by 3 bases and J by 5 bases, with 4 bases between them. This CDR3 region has 11 residues. The germline V gene has CDR1 MNHNS and CDR2 SASEGT. CDR3 sequence: CASSEWETQYF. CDR3 DNA: TGTGCCAGCAGTGAGTGGGAGACCCAGTACTTC.

The chain carries TRBV28 and TRBJ2-5; a weak D match, TRBD2 (5 bases). Germline V gene data show CDR1 as MDHEN and CDR2 as SYDVKM. The CDR3 is 14 residues long. V was clipped by 7 bases and J by 0 bases, with 12 bases between them. CDR3 nucleotide sequence: TGTGCCAGCAAACTGGCCGGGGACCAAGAGACCCAGTACTTC. This encodes CASKLAGDQETQYF.

This clone was seen only once. CDR3 DNA sequence: TGCGCCAGCAGCTGGGCCCCGGGACTAGCGGGAGCCTATAGCTACGAGCAGTACTTC. The encoded protein is CASSWAPGLAGAYSYEQYF. The chain carries TRBV5-1 and TRBJ2-7; TRBD2 matches at 14 bases. The CDR3 is 19 residues long. V lost 3 bases, J lost 3 bases, and 14 bases stayed unmatched. The germline V gene has CDR1 SGHRS and CDR2 YFSETQ.

This CDR3 is CAISDGQSYEQYF. The CDR3 DNA follows: TGTGCCATCAGTGATGGACAGTCCTACGAGCAGTACTTC. V gene TRBV10-3 combines with J gene TRBJ2-7; D may be TRBD1 (6 bases). The CDR3 length is 13 residues. In germline, CDR1 is ENHRY, CDR2 SYGVKD. V lost 3 bases and J lost 1, with 7 bases in between.

The rearrangement uses TRBV21-1 and TRBJ2-7; TRBD2 is taken as the D call from the table, unchecked against the DNA. TRBV21-1 is assigned pseudogene status. CDR3 length: 16 amino acids. CDR3 region: CASSKGISGRDREQYF. CDR3 DNA: TGTGCCAGCAGCAAAGGAATAAGCGGGCGGGACCGCGAGCAGTACTTC.

The rearrangement joins TRBV11-1 to TRBJ2-5; 10 bases match TRBD2. The CDR3 contains 14 residues. J was trimmed by 5 bases and V by 3 bases; bases with no gene match: 3. Germline CDR1 is SGHAT and CDR2 is FQDESV (reference sequence). DNA of the CDR3: TGTGCCAGCAGCTTTGGGACTAGCGTTGAGACCCAGTACTTC. Protein: CASSFGTSVETQYF.

The genes are TRBV28 and TRBJ2-3; 7 nucleotides align to TRBD2. Germline CDR1 MDHEN, CDR2 SYDVKM. The CDR3 sequence is 15 residues long. After removal of 5 bases from V and 6 bases from J, the junction contained 11 bases not matched to a gene. Written as DNA, the CDR3 is TGTGCCAGCAGTCTTCGCGGGAGCCGGGCTGATACGCAGTATTTT. Protein product: CASSLRGSRADTQYF.

This clone was counted a few times. This chain links TRBV29-1 with TRBJ2-1; D gene uncertain. Trimming cost V 5 bases and J 7 bases, with 15 bases left between them. This CDR3 comprises 13 residues. Germline V gives CDR1 SQVTM, CDR2 ANQGSEA. Here the CDR3 reads CSVRASWVNEQFF. The CDR3 bases are TGCAGCGTTCGGGCGAGTTGGGTAAATGAGCAGTTCTTC.

The J gene is TRBJ1-5, the V gene TRBV6-1; weak D call: TRBD1 (5 bases). The germline CDR1 and CDR2 sequences are MNHNS and SASEGT. With 7 bases removed from V and 5 bases from J, the gap between germline ends came to 12 bases. The CDR3 extends over 13 amino acids. CDR3 sequence reads: CASNQGPHQPQHF. DNA of the CDR3: TGTGCCAGCAACCAGGGCCCCCATCAGCCCCAGCATTTT.

This clone was picked up a small number of times. The gene calls are TRBV19 and TRBJ2-5, with TRBD2 identical over 7 bases. Germline assignment: CDR1 LNHDA and CDR2 SQIVND (reference sequence). J lost 2 bases, V lost 4 bases, and 4 bases had no gene match. This CDR3 is built from 14 residues. Here the CDR3 reads CASSKVGGQETQYF. CDR3 coding DNA: TGTGCCAGTAGTAAGGTGGGAGGGCAAGAGACCCAGTACTTC.

The rearrangement uses TRBV30 and TRBJ1-6, with TRBD1 as a possible D gene (6 bases). V was cut by 4 bases and J by 10 bases, with 14 bases left in between. The CDR3 totals 13 residues. In germline, CDR1 is GTSNPN, CDR2 SVGIG (reference sequence). CDR3 sequence (DNA): TGTGCCTGGACCGCCGGGGGGCACTCACCCCTCCACTTT. Residues: CAWTAGGHSPLHF.

This clone was observed a handful of times. V and J are TRBV5-4 and TRBJ1-2; D unclear. Germline values: CDR1 SGHNT, CDR2 YYREEE (reference sequence). V lost 4 bases and J lost 1, with 8 bases in between. The CDR3 extends over 13 amino acids. The DNA of the CDR3 is TGTGCCAGCAGCACGGACCATAACTATGGCTACACCTTC. Amino acids: CASSTDHNYGYTF. Using reference TRBV5-4 and TRBJ1-2 for the parts outside the CDR3, the full variable domain is ETGVTQSPTHLIKTRGQQVTLRCSSQSGHNTVSWYQQALGQGPQFIFQYYREEENGRGNFPPRFSGLQFPNYSSELNVNALELDDSALYLCASSTDHNYGYTFGSGTRLTVV.

The chain is built from TRBV11-2 and TRBJ1-5; weak D call: TRBD1 (6 bases). CDR1 and CDR2 from the germline V gene are SGHAT and FQNNGV. V lost 5 bases and J lost 6, with 11 bases in between. The CDR3 runs to 13 residues. In DNA, the CDR3 is TGTGCCAGCAGCCCAGCGACAGGTCAGCCCCAGCATTTT. Translated, it gives CASSPATGQPQHF.

The chain is built from TRBV7-3 and TRBJ2-3; TRBD2 matches at 7 bases. J was trimmed by 5 bases and V by 5 bases; bases with no gene match: 7. Germline V gene lookup returns CDR1 SGHTA and CDR2 FQGTGA. The CDR3 has 14 residues. CDR3 coding DNA: TGTGCCAGCAGCCCTGGACTAGGGCGAGATACGCAGTATTTT. This gives the protein CASSPGLGRDTQYF. The complete variable domain, with remaining parts taken from reference TRBV7-3 and TRBJ2-3, reads GAGVSQTPSNKVTEKGKYVELRCDPISGHTALYWYRQSLGQGPEFLIYFQGTGAADDSGLPNDRFFAVRPEGSVSTLKIQRTERGDSAVYLCASSPGLGRDTQYFGPGTRLTVL.